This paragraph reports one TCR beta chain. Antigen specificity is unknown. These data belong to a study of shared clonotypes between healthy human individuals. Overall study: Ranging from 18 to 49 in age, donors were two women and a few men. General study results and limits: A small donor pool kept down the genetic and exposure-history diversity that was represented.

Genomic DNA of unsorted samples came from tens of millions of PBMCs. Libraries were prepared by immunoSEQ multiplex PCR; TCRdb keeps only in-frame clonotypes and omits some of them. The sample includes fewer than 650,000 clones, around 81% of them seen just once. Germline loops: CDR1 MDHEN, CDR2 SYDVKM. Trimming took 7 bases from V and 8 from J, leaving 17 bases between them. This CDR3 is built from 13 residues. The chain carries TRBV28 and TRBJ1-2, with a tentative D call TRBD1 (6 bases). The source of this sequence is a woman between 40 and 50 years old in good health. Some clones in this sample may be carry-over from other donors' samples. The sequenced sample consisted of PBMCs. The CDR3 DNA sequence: TGTGCCAGCAAAGGCAGGGGACTGGGCGGCTACACCTTC. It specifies CASKGRGLGGYTF.